This is a list of T cell receptor beta chains from one sample in a study of brain T cells in children with intractable seizures. Using immunoSEQ multiplex PCR, the repertoire was profiled, and TCRdb retains in-frame clones only, with some absent. In the table there are around 10,000 clones, 65% to 70% of which are singletons. The sequencing used resected brain tissue, collected at surgery. The receptor source for this set is a girl aged 2-15 years with tuberous sclerosis and intractable seizures. Each CDR3 is given with its conserved first and last residue. The D gene is left open where the match is weak. Size values are once, few and many counts, or a class for expanded clones, and some rows have none.

clone_size,cdr3_length,d_call,v_call,j_call,cdr3_nt,cdr3_aa
once,13,TRBD1,TRBV5-1,TRBJ2-7,TGCGCCAGCAGCTTGACAGGGGCCTACGAGCAGTACTTC,CASSLTGAYEQYF
-,11,-,TRBV29-1,TRBJ1-4,TGCAGCGTTGACGATGCTGAAAAACTGTTTTTT,CSVDDAEKLFF
-,12,-,TRBV6-1,TRBJ2-1,TGTGCCAGCAGTGAACTGGACAATGAGCAGTTCTTC,CASSELDNEQFF
few,14,-,TRBV2,TRBJ2-1,TGTGCCAGCAGCGAGACCGGGACCGACAATGAGCAGTTCTTC,CASSETGTDNEQFF
medium-sized,16,-,TRBV9,TRBJ2-3,TGTGCCAGCAGCTTAGACTCAGGAGGTAGCACAGATACGCAGTATTTT,CASSLDSGGSTDTQYF
-,17,TRBD2,TRBV9,TRBJ2-5,TGTGCCAGCAGCATAAGAGGTCTAGCGGGGGGGCGAGAGACCCAGTACTTC,CASSIRGLAGGRETQYF
-,11,TRBD1,TRBV2,TRBJ2-5,TGTGCCATCGACAGGGGTGAGACCCAGTACTTC,CAIDRGETQYF
-,14,-,TRBV19,TRBJ2-3,TGTGCCAGTCAAGCAGCCCCCAGCACAGATACGCAGTATTTT,CASQAAPSTDTQYF
-,15,-,TRBV7-9,TRBJ1-1,TGTGCCAGCAGCTTAGGTGGTGGCCGGGGCACTGAAGCTTTCTTT,CASSLGGGRGTEAFF
-,12,-,TRBV15,TRBJ1-2,TGTGCCACCAGCAGAGATTCAGGTGGCTACACCTTC,CATSRDSGGYTF
once,16,-,TRBV9,TRBJ1-4,TGTGCCAGCAGCCCCACTCCCAGGGCCACTAATGAAAAACTGTTTTTT,CASSPTPRATNEKLFF
-,13,-,TRBV9,TRBJ2-2,TGTGCCAGCAGCGTAGACGGCACCGGGGAGCTGTTTTTT,CASSVDGTGELFF
-,15,TRBD1,TRBV5-1,TRBJ1-3,TGCGCCAGCAGTCGTGACAGGGGCATTGAAAACACCATATATTTT,CASSRDRGIENTIYF
-,12,TRBD1,TRBV30,TRBJ1-2,TGTGCCTGGAGAGAGGGGGCGTATGGCTACACCTTC,CAWREGAYGYTF
few,17,-,TRBV19,TRBJ1-5,TGTGCCAGTAGTATGGAGGGGCCCCGTTATAGCAATCAGCCCCAGCATTTT,CASSMEGPRYSNQPQHF
once,16,-,TRBV4-1,TRBJ1-3,TGCGCCAGCAGCCAAACGAGCGCGAGCTCTGGAAACACCATATATTTT,CASSQTSASSGNTIYF
-,15,-,TRBV7-6,TRBJ1-2,TGTGCCAGCAGCTTATTCAGTAGAAGTAACTATGGCTACACCTTC,CASSLFSRSNYGYTF
-,14,TRBD1,TRBV28,TRBJ1-1,TGTGCCAGCAGTACCAACAGGGGATGGACTGAAGCTTTCTTT,CASSTNRGWTEAFF
-,13,-,TRBV5-6,TRBJ2-7,TGTGCCAGCAGCTTGGAACAGCCCTACGAGCAGTACTTC,CASSLEQPYEQYF